This T cell receptor (beta chain) comes out of a study of blood T cell repertoires in COVID-19. Overall study context: The United States, Italy and Spain provided the acute and convalescent COVID-19 samples.

Trimming stripped 2 bases from V and 8 bases from J, with 16 bases between. CDR3 length: 14 amino acids. Germline CDR1 and CDR2: SGHDT and YYEEEE. TCRdb's copy holds only in-frame clones and misses some; the assay was immunoSEQ multiplex PCR. The repertoire holds 200,000 to 250,000 clones, with about 83% as singletons. This TCR came from a man aged 50-60 years with active or convalescent COVID-19. The rearrangement links TRBV5-6 to TRBJ1-2; no firm D call. Sequencing was done on a sample of peripheral blood. Written as DNA, the CDR3 is TGTGCCAGCAGCTTAGATAGGAGGGTCCAAGGCTACACCTTC. This codes for CASSLDRRVQGYTF. Full variable domain (rest looked up from reference TRBV5-6 and TRBJ1-2): DAGVTQSPTHLIKTRGQQVTLRCSPKSGHDTVSWYQQALGQGPQFIFQYYEEEERQRGNFPDRFSGHQFPNYSSELNVNALLLGDSALYLCASSLDRRVQGYTFGSGTRLTVV.